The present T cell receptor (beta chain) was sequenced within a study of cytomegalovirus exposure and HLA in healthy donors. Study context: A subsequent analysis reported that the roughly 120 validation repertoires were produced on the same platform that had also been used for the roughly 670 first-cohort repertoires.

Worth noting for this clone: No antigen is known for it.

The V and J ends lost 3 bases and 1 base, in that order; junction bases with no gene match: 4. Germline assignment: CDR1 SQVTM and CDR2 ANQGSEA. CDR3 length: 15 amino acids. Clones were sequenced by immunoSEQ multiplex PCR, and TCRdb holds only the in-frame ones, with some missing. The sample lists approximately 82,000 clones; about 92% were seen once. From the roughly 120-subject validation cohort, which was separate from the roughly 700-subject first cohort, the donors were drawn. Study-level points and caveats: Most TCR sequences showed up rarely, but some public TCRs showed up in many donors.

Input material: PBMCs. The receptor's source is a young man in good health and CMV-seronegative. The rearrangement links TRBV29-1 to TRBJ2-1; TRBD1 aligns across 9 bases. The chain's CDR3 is CSVERTGDSYNEQFF. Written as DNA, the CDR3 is TGCAGCGTTGAGAGGACAGGGGATTCCTACAATGAGCAGTTCTTC.